This T cell receptor beta chain is drawn from a study of blood T cells in healthy people across ages. V was clipped by 7 bases and J by 0 bases, with 9 bases between them. The CDR3 consists of 13 residues. Healthy Caucasian individuals from Russia aged about 6 to 90 served as donors. Primers used in a second PCR of roughly 6 to 11 cycles were a sample-barcoded 5' primer and a J-beta primer mix. TCRdb fed the 5' RACE reads into MiXCR, producing one record per CDR3 protein. The sample includes around 1,500,000 distinct CDR3 sequences, roughly 28% seen only once; the top ten take roughly 8.2%. Whole-study results and caveats: PBMC samples, being unsorted, prevented any conclusive comparison of naive and antigen-experienced cells. In long-lived donors, naive CD4+ cell counts and diversity exceeded those of aged donors.

As to this clonotype: Its matching antigen is unknown.

Material: blood. This chain links TRBV12-3 or TRBV12-4 with TRBJ1-1; no definite D call. This TCR derives from a woman aged 25 to 39 in good health. The CDR3 sequence is CASTARMNTEAFF. CDR3 sequence (DNA): TGTGCCAGCACGGCACGGATGAACACTGAAGCTTTCTTT.